The T cell receptor (beta chain) described here comes from a study of cytomegalovirus exposure and HLA in healthy donors. The overall study: The 110 million or so unique TCR beta sequences, from about 190 million T cells, were found by an earlier analysis. Notes on the study in general: Earlier analysis yielded a pattern in which most TCR beta V segments were productive about 87% or about 30% of the time. Three chains linked to CMV were shown in vitro to be specific for CMV antigens.

This CDR3 has 14 residues. CDR1 is SGHAT and CDR2 is FQNNGV in the germline V gene. V dropped 1 base and J dropped 1 base, with 7 bases sitting between them. For this clone: What it recognizes is unknown.

Amplification used 60 Vbeta primers and 13 Jbeta primers. Method: immunoSEQ multiplex PCR; TCRdb's copy keeps in-frame clones and lacks some. In the table there are 90,000 to 150,000 clones, approximately 80% of which are singletons. This chain uses TRBV11-2 with TRBJ1-1; D uncertain. What was sequenced was PBMCs. This receptor was identified in a man between 35 and 55 years old in good health and CMV-seronegative. The CDR3 is CASSLATKNTEAFF. The CDR3 DNA is TGTGCCAGCAGCTTAGCGACAAAGAACACTGAAGCTTTCTTT.